This TCR beta chain was retrieved from a study of cytomegalovirus exposure and HLA in healthy donors. General study points: In an earlier analysis, most TCR beta V segments were productive about 87% or about 30% of the time. HLA allele associations emerged for 17,000 or so TCR beta sequences in a later analysis, at 0.05 false discovery rate.

The study ran its PCR with 60 Vbeta and 13 Jbeta primers. The data were produced by immunoSEQ multiplex PCR, yet TCRdb's version contains in-frame clones alone and is incomplete. This sample has more than 95,000 clones, with about 70% found just once. There are 15 residues in the CDR3. This clone was seen a few times. Its antigen remains unidentified. The sequence was collected from an older woman in good health and CMV-seropositive. Sequencing input: PBMCs. This chain joins TRBV21-1 and TRBJ1-2; no check of the table's D call, TRBD1, against the DNA was made. TRBV21-1 is termed a pseudogene. This CDR3 reads CASSRSTDPDYGYTF. As DNA, the CDR3 is TGTGCCAGCAGTCGAAGTACAGATCCCGACTATGGCTACACCTTC.